This paragraph reports one TCR beta chain. Its specificity is not known. This CDR3 is built from 13 residues. In germline, CDR1 is MNHEY, CDR2 SMNVEV (reference sequence). V lost 3 bases and J 14 bases, leaving 14 bases between the germline ends. This entry is derived from a study of OX40 agonist ivuxolimab in advanced cancers. General study points: The specificity for antigen of the expanded peripheral T cells was not determined.

Produced via immunoSEQ multiplex PCR; TCRdb's table is partial and in-frame only. The sample holds 6,500 to 9,000 clones, over 55% seen once. The TCR comes from an adult with an advanced solid tumor such as melanoma, head and neck, liver or kidney cancer. The specimen comprised CD4+ or CD8+ T cells sorted from blood, sampled in a trial of the OX40 agonist ivuxolimab. J is TRBJ1-6 and V is TRBV27, with D perhaps TRBD1 (5 bases). The CDR3 region is CASSFPGGQSLHF. Here the CDR3 DNA reads TGTGCCAGCAGTTTTCCGGGGGGTCAATCCCTCCACTTT.